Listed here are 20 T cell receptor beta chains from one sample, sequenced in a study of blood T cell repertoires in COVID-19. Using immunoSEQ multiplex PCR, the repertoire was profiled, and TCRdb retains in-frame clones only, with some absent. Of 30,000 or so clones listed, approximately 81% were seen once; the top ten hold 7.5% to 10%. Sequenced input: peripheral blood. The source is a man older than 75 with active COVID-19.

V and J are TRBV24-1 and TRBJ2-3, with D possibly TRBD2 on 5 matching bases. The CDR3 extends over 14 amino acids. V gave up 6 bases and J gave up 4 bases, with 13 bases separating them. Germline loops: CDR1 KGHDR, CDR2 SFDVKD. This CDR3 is CATSRGTGPDTQYF. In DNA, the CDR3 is TGTGCCACCAGTCGGGGAACGGGCCCAGATACGCAGTATTTT.

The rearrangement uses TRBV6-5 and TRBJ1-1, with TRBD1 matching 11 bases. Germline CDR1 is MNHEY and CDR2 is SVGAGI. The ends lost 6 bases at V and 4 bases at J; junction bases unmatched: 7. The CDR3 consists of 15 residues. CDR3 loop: CASSRTGGSPTEAFF. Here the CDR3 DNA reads TGTGCCAGCAGCCGGACAGGGGGCTCCCCCACTGAAGCTTTCTTT.

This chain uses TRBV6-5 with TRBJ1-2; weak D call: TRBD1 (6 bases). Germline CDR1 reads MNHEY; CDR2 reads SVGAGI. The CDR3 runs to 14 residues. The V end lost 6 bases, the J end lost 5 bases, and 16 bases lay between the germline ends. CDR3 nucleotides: TGTGCCAGCAGCAAACACAGGGTGGAGTATGGCTACACCTTC. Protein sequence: CASSKHRVEYGYTF.

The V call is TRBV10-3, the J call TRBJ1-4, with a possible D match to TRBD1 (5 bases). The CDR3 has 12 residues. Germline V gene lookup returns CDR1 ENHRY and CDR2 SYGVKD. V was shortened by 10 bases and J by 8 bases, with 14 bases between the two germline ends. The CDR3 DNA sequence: TGTGCCACCCAAGGAGGGGTCGAAAAACTGTTTTTT. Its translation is CATQGGVEKLFF.

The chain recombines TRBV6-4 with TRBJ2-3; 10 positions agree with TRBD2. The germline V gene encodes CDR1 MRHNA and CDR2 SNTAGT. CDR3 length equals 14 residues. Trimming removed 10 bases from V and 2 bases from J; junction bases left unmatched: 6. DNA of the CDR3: TGTGCCACTAGCGGGGGCCCCAACACAGATACGCAGTATTTT. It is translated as CATSGGPNTDTQYF.

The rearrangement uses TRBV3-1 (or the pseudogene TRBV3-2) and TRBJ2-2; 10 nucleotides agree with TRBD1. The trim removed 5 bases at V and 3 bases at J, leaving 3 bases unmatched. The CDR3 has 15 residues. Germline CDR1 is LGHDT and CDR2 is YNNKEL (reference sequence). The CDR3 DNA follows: TGTGCCAGCAGCTCCGACAGGGGGCACACCGGGGAGCTGTTTTTT. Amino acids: CASSSDRGHTGELFF.

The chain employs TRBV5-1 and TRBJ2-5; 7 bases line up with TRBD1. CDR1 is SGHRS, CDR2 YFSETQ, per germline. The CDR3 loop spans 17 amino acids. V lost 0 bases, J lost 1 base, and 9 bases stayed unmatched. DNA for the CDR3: TGCGCCAGCAGCTTGGGCTTAAGGGACAGCCCCCAAGAGACCCAGTACTTC. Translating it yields CASSLGLRDSPQETQYF.

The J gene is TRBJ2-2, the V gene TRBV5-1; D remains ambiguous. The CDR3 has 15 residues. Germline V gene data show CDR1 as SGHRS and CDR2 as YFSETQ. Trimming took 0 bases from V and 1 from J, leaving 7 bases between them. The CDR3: CASSLAQQNTGELFF. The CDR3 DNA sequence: TGCGCCAGCAGCTTGGCACAACAGAACACCGGGGAGCTGTTTTTT.

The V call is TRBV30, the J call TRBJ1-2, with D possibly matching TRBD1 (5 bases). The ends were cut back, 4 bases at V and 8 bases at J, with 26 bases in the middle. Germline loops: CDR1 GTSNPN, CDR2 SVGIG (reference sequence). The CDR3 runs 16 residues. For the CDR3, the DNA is TGTGCCTGGAACCCTCTCCCGAATAGGGGCAATGAGGGCTACACCTTC. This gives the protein CAWNPLPNRGNEGYTF.

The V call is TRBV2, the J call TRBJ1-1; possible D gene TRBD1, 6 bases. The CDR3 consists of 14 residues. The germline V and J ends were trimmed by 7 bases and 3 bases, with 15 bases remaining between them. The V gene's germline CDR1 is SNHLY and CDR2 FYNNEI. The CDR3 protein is CASNSGRGYTEAFF. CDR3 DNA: TGTGCCAGCAATTCGGGGAGGGGGTACACTGAAGCTTTCTTT.

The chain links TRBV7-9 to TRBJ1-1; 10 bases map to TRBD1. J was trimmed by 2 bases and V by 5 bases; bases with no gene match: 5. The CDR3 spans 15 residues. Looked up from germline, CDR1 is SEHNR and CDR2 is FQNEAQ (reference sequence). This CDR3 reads CASSVGQGRNTEAFF. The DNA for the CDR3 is TGTGCCAGCAGCGTGGGACAGGGGAGAAACACTGAAGCTTTCTTT.

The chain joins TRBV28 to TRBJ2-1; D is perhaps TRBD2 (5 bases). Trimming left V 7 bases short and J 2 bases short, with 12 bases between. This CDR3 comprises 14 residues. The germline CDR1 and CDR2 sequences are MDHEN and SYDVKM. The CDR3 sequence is CASTSSPAYNEQFF. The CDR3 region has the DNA TGTGCCAGCACATCTAGCCCGGCCTACAATGAGCAGTTCTTC.

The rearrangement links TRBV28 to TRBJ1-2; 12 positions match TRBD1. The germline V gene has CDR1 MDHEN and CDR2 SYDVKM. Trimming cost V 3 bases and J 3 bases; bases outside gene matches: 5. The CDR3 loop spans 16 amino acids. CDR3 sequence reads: CASSLGDRGQHYGYTF. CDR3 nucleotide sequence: TGTGCCAGCAGTTTGGGGGACAGGGGGCAACACTATGGCTACACCTTC.

The CDR3 DNA follows: TGTGCCAGTAGTATCGGGGGACTGTACACCGGGGAGCTGTTTTTT. Amino acid sequence: CASSIGGLYTGELFF. The chain is built from TRBV19 and TRBJ2-2; D might be TRBD2 (6 bases). Trimming removed 3 bases at V and 3 bases at J, with 11 bases between. The CDR3 is 15 residues long. CDR1 is LNHDA, CDR2 SQIVND, per germline (reference sequence).

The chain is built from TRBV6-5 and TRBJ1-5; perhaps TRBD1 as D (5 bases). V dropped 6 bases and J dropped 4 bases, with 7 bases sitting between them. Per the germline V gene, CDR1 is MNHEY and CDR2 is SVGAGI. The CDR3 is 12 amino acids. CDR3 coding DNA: TGTGCCAGCAGGCCAGGGAATCAGCCCCAGCATTTT. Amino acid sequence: CASRPGNQPQHF.

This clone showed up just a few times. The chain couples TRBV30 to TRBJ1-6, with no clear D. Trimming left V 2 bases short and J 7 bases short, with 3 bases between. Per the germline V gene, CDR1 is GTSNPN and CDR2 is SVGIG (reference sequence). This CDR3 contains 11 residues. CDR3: CAWSLNSPLHF. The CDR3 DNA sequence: TGTGCCTGGAGTCTCAATTCACCCCTCCACTTT.

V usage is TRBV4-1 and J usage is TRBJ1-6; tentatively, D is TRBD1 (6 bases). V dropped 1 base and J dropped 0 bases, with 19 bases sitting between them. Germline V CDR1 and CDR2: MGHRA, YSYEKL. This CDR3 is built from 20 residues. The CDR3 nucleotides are TGCGCCAGCAGCCAAGCTCCAGAAGGGACATCGAGCTCCTATAATTCACCCCTCCACTTT. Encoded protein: CASSQAPEGTSSSYNSPLHF.

This CDR3 is CASKGGPLSYEQYF. CDR3 coding DNA: TGCGCCAGCAAGGGGGGGCCGTTGTCGTACGAGCAGTACTTC. The chain is built from TRBV10-2 and TRBJ2-7, with D tentatively TRBD2 (7 bases). The germline V and J ends were trimmed by 7 bases and 4 bases, with 17 bases remaining between them. This CDR3 is 14 amino acids long. CDR1 and CDR2 from the germline V gene are WSHSY and SAAADI.

CDR3 sequence: CASSESGTSGARYQETQYF. CDR3 coding DNA: TGCGCCAGCAGCGAATCCGGGACTAGCGGGGCCCGGTACCAAGAGACCCAGTACTTC. The rearrangement joins TRBV5-1 to TRBJ2-5; 13 positions match TRBD2. In germline, CDR1 is SGHRS, CDR2 YFSETQ. Unmatched junction bases numbered 12, after V lost 4 bases and J lost 0 bases. There are 19 residues in the CDR3. The whole variable domain, remainder taken from reference TRBV5-1 and TRBJ2-5, is KAGVTQTPRYLIKTRGQQVTLSCSPISGHRSVSWYQQTPGQGLQFLFEYFSETQRNKGNFPGRFSGRQFSNSRSEMNVSTLELGDSALYLCASSESGTSGARYQETQYFGPGTRLLVL.

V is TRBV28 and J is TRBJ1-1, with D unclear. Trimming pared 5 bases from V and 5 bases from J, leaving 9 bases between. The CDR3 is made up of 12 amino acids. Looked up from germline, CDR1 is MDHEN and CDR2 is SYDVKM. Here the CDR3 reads CASSTVRTEAFF. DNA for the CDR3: TGTGCCAGCAGTACAGTGCGTACTGAAGCTTTCTTT. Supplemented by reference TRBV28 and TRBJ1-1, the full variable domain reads DVKVTQSSRYLVKRTGEKVFLECVQDMDHENMFWYRQDPGLGLRLIYFSYDVKMKEKGDIPEGYSVSREKKERFSLILESASTNQTSMYLCASSTVRTEAFFGQGTRLTVV.